This is a list of T cell receptor beta chains from one sample in a study of vaccination and CD4 T cells after COVID-19. Which antigens these TCRs recognize remains unknown. TCRdb redid the calling of the PCR reads with MiXCR, one entry per CDR3 protein. The sample contains tens of thousands of distinct CDR3 sequences, 64% of which appear only once. Sequencing was done on a sample of CD4+ T cells from blood, cultured in vitro. The receptors here all came from a human donor who had recovered from COVID-19. The CDR3 runs from the conserved cysteine through the conserved F or W. A D gene is named only where the DNA matches it firmly. Where a row states a size, it is once, few, many or the class of an expanded clone; other rows omit it.

V gene: TRBV30; clone size: NA; J gene: TRBJ2-2; D gene: TRBD2; CDR3 protein: CAWNGGLITGELFF; CDR3 DNA: TGTGCCTGGAATGGGGGACTAATCACCGGGGAGCTGTTTTTT
V gene: TRBV24-1; clone size: few; J gene: TRBJ2-3; D gene: NA; CDR3 protein: CATSDPRTPSTDTQYF; CDR3 DNA: TGTGCCACCAGTGACCCACGGACGCCAAGCACAGATACGCAGTATTTT
V gene: TRBV19; clone size: NA; J gene: TRBJ2-2; D gene: TRBD2; CDR3 protein: CASIRLAGAGELFF; CDR3 DNA: TGTGCCAGTATTCGGCTAGCGGGAGCCGGGGAGCTGTTTTTT
V gene: TRBV6-2/TRBV6-3; clone size: NA; J gene: TRBJ2-2; D gene: NA; CDR3 protein: CASSYGPGNTGELFF; CDR3 DNA: TGTGCCAGCAGTTACGGGCCAGGGAACACCGGGGAGCTGTTTTTT
V gene: TRBV20-1; clone size: NA; J gene: TRBJ1-6; D gene: NA; CDR3 protein: CSAPETGRGSPLHF; CDR3 DNA: TGCAGTGCCCCTGAGACAGGCCGAGGTTCACCCCTCCACTTT
V gene: TRBV25-1; clone size: NA; J gene: TRBJ1-2; D gene: NA; CDR3 protein: CASSGRYGYTF; CDR3 DNA: TGTGCCAGCAGCGGACGGTATGGCTACACCTTC
V gene: TRBV4-3; clone size: NA; J gene: TRBJ1-5; D gene: NA; CDR3 protein: CASSQDVYQPQHF; CDR3 DNA: TGCGCCAGCAGCCAAGATGTGTATCAGCCCCAGCATTTT
V gene: TRBV20-1; clone size: NA; J gene: TRBJ2-7; D gene: TRBD2; CDR3 protein: CSAPGVTSPYEQYF; CDR3 DNA: TGCAGTGCGCCGGGGGTGACTAGCCCATACGAGCAGTACTTC
V gene: TRBV2; clone size: few; J gene: TRBJ2-2; D gene: TRBD1; CDR3 protein: CASSSTGVGPGELFF; CDR3 DNA: TGTGCCAGCAGCTCGACAGGGGTGGGCCCCGGGGAGCTGTTTTTT
V gene: TRBV4-3; clone size: NA; J gene: TRBJ2-7; D gene: NA; CDR3 protein: CASSQRSGIGGWGSYEQYF; CDR3 DNA: TGCGCCAGCAGCCAACGATCCGGGATCGGGGGCTGGGGGTCCTACGAGCAGTACTTC
V gene: TRBV5-1; clone size: once; J gene: TRBJ1-1; D gene: TRBD1; CDR3 protein: CASSLALIPGQAGAEAFF; CDR3 DNA: TGCGCCAGCAGCTTGGCCCTTATACCGGGACAGGCAGGTGCTGAAGCTTTCTTT
V gene: TRBV9; clone size: NA; J gene: TRBJ2-7; D gene: NA; CDR3 protein: CASSVGSSGYTYEQYF; CDR3 DNA: TGTGCCAGCAGCGTAGGTTCCAGCGGTTATACCTACGAGCAGTACTTC
V gene: TRBV12-5; clone size: NA; J gene: TRBJ1-2; D gene: TRBD1; CDR3 protein: CTSGSGQGANGYTF; CDR3 DNA: TGTACTAGTGGTTCCGGACAGGGGGCCAATGGCTACACCTTC
V gene: TRBV6-2/TRBV6-3; clone size: NA; J gene: TRBJ2-2; D gene: NA; CDR3 protein: CASSYPDPTGELFF; CDR3 DNA: TGTGCCAGCAGTTACCCCGACCCCACCGGGGAGCTGTTTTTT
V gene: TRBV2; clone size: NA; J gene: TRBJ2-7; D gene: NA; CDR3 protein: CASTRRPGVDEQYF; CDR3 DNA: TGTGCCAGCACCCGGAGGCCCGGAGTGGACGAGCAGTACTTC
V gene: TRBV18; clone size: few; J gene: TRBJ2-2; D gene: TRBD2; CDR3 protein: CASSPLLAGGPAAGELFF; CDR3 DNA: TGTGCCAGCTCACCCCTACTAGCGGGAGGGCCTGCAGCCGGGGAGCTGTTTTTT
V gene: TRBV7-9; clone size: NA; J gene: TRBJ1-1; D gene: TRBD1; CDR3 protein: CASSLWDRGSLRVNTEAFF; CDR3 DNA: TGTGCCAGCAGCTTATGGGACAGGGGGAGTCTAAGGGTGAACACTGAAGCTTTCTTT
V gene: TRBV2; clone size: NA; J gene: TRBJ1-5; D gene: NA; CDR3 protein: CASSEDFGGQPQHF; CDR3 DNA: TGTGCCAGCAGTGAAGATTTCGGGGGTCAGCCCCAGCATTTT
V gene: TRBV5-5; clone size: NA; J gene: TRBJ2-7; D gene: NA; CDR3 protein: CASSLTASYEQYF; CDR3 DNA: TGTGCCAGCAGCTTGACGGCCTCCTACGAGCAGTACTTC
V gene: TRBV20-1; clone size: NA; J gene: TRBJ2-7; D gene: NA; CDR3 protein: CSARVKTAFYEQYF; CDR3 DNA: TGCAGTGCTAGAGTTAAGACAGCTTTCTACGAGCAGTACTTC
V gene: TRBV6-2/TRBV6-3; clone size: NA; J gene: TRBJ2-3; D gene: TRBD2; CDR3 protein: CASKSGTSTDTQYF; CDR3 DNA: TGTGCCAGCAAGAGCGGGACGAGCACAGATACGCAGTATTTT
V gene: TRBV21-1; clone size: NA; J gene: TRBJ1-6; D gene: NA; CDR3 protein: CASSPIWGSSYNSPLHF; CDR3 DNA: TGTGCCAGCAGCCCCATATGGGGCAGCTCCTATAATTCACCCCTCCACTTT
V gene: TRBV9; clone size: NA; J gene: TRBJ1-6; D gene: NA; CDR3 protein: CASSVASDTSYNSPLHF; CDR3 DNA: TGTGCCAGCAGCGTAGCTTCAGACACGTCCTATAATTCACCCCTCCACTTT